This entry concerns a single TCR beta chain. Its antigen remains unidentified. This CDR3 region has 16 residues. Trimming removed 4 bases from V and 1 base from J, with 17 bases in between. The germline V gene has CDR1 SGDLS and CDR2 YYNGEE. The sample belongs to a study of T-cell memory formation after mild COVID-19. Study-wide points: The pre-infection memory compartment contained some responding clones, suggesting cross-reactive memory joined. Shrinking CD4+ clones resided mostly in CM and EM, and CD8+ ones in EMRA.

TCRdb called the 5' RACE reads again in MiXCR, with one record for every CDR3 protein. The data contain 260,000 or so distinct CDR3 sequences, roughly a sixth of them singletons. The clonotype originates from a man between 18 and 29 years old who had mild COVID-19 (a few samples of this study predate the infection). Cell type and time point are not known. The sequenced sample consisted of PBMCs or a T cell subset sorted from them (not recorded which). The chain has TRBV9 and TRBJ2-5; D uncertain. The DNA of the CDR3 is TGTGCCAGCAGCCCTCAAGACGTGAGTCTCCAAGAGACCCAGTACTTC. This translates into CASSPQDVSLQETQYF.